These T cell receptor beta chains were read from a single sample in a study of blood T cell repertoires in COVID-19. The repertoire was sequenced with immunoSEQ multiplex PCR; TCRdb's copy has only in-frame clones and lacks some. The repertoire holds about 180,000 clones, with 70% to 90% as singletons. The sequencing input was peripheral blood. The receptors shown here come from a woman in her twenties or thirties with acute or convalescent COVID-19. Each CDR3 is given with its conserved first and last residue. Fields, in order: D gene, V gene, J gene, clone size, CDR3 DNA, CDR3 protein. The D gene is left open where the match is weak. Expanded clones are given a class, and other clones once, few, many or no size at all.

>.|TRBV9|TRBJ2-4|once
TGTGCCAGCAGCCCACAGCCCGTAGCCAAAAACATTCAGTACTTC
CASSPQPVAKNIQYF
>.|TRBV7-3|TRBJ2-7|.
TGTGCCAGCAGCTTAACCCCGGGAACGGCCTACGAGCAGTACTTC
CASSLTPGTAYEQYF
>TRBD1|TRBV5-1|TRBJ2-7|.
TGCGCCAGCAGTCTGGGACAGGGGGCGCTTTACGAGCAGTACTTC
CASSLGQGALYEQYF
>.|TRBV29-1|TRBJ2-7|.
TGCAGCGTTGGGTGGGGAGGCAGGGCTCACGAGCAGTACTTC
CSVGWGGRAHEQYF
>.|TRBV10-3|TRBJ1-2|few
TGTGCCGTTGGGAGTCTGGACTATGGCTACACCTTC
CAVGSLDYGYTF
>.|TRBV28|TRBJ2-3|.
TGTGCCAGCAGGGACTCCGCCGACTATACGCAGTATTTT
CASRDSADYTQYF
>.|TRBV28|TRBJ2-7|.
TGTGCCAGCAGTCGGGACACCACGCAATTC
CASSRDTTQF
>.|TRBV29-1|TRBJ1-2|.
TGCAGCGTTGACCGACAGGACGAGGGCTACACCTTC
CSVDRQDEGYTF
>.|TRBV7-9|TRBJ1-4|.
TGTGCCAGCAGCTTACAGCTCAGCTTAGCAAAACTGTTTTTT
CASSLQLSLAKLFF
>.|TRBV27|TRBJ2-7|.
TGTGCCAGCAGTTACCTACGGGGGACCTACGAGCAGTACTTC
CASSYLRGTYEQYF
>TRBD1|TRBV2|TRBJ1-3|.
TGTGCCAGCAGGGACAGGGAAGGAAACACCATATATTTT
CASRDREGNTIYF
>.|TRBV28|TRBJ1-4|.
TGTGCCAGCAGTGGGGGCCTTCTTAATGAAAAACTGTTTTTT
CASSGGLLNEKLFF
>.|TRBV19|TRBJ1-5|.
TGTGCCAGTAGTATAGATCCGGGATTTAGTTATCAGCCCCAGCATTTT
CASSIDPGFSYQPQHF
>TRBD1|TRBV7-9|TRBJ1-4|.
TGTGCCAGCGGAATAAGAACAGGGGCAACTAATGAAAAACTGTTTTTT
CASGIRTGATNEKLFF
>.|TRBV24-1|TRBJ2-6|.
TGTGCCACCAGTGATTCTAGAGACTGGAGCTCTGGGGCCAACGTCCTGACTTTC
CATSDSRDWSSGANVLTF
>TRBD2|TRBV29-1|TRBJ2-7|.
TGCAGCGTTGAAGAACAGGCGGGGGGATACGAGCAGTACTTC
CSVEEQAGGYEQYF
>.|TRBV19|TRBJ1-2|.
TGTGCCAGCCACTCCGACGAGCGAGGTGTGTCTGGCTACACCTTC
CASHSDERGVSGYTF
>.|TRBV5-1|TRBJ2-3|.
TGCGCCAGCAGCTCAGGCCCGACAGATACGCAGTATTTT
CASSSGPTDTQYF
>.|TRBV27|TRBJ2-7|.
TGTGCCAGCAGAAAGGCGGACTCCTACGAGCAGTACTTC
CASRKADSYEQYF
>TRBD2|TRBV5-1|TRBJ2-3|.
TGCGCCAGCAGCTTGGACTTAGCGGGGGGTACGCAGTATTTT
CASSLDLAGGTQYF
>.|TRBV20-1|TRBJ2-7|.
TGCAGTGCTACCCCGTCGGCAGGGCCGTACTTC
CSATPSAGPYF
>TRBD1|TRBV28|TRBJ1-1|.
TGTGCCAGCAGCCCCCCCGGGGCAGGGGGCGCAGCTTTCTTT
CASSPPGAGGAAFF
>.|TRBV5-1|TRBJ2-5|.
TGCGCCAGCAGCTTGGGTCCGTTTCAAGAGACCCAGTACTTC
CASSLGPFQETQYF
>TRBD2|TRBV6-6|TRBJ2-1|.
TGTGCCAGCAGTCCCCTAGCGGGAGGGCCCCATGAGCAGTTCTTC
CASSPLAGGPHEQFF
>TRBD2|TRBV20-1|TRBJ2-1|.
TGCAGTGCTAGGGGAGGACTAGCGGAGTTCTTC
CSARGGLAEFF
>.|TRBV7-9|TRBJ1-2|.
TGTGCCAGCAGCCCCCCTTCAGGGTTCTATGGCTACACCTTC
CASSPPSGFYGYTF
>.|TRBV29-1|TRBJ1-5|once
TGCAGCGTCGTGACTGGAGGAGGACAGCCCCAGCATTTT
CSVVTGGGQPQHF
>.|TRBV25-1|TRBJ1-2|.
TGTGCCAGCAGTGTTATTAGTGGCTACACCTTC
CASSVISGYTF
>.|TRBV28|TRBJ1-6|.
TGTGCCAGCAGTAGGCCGTCGAGGGGACTATTCACCCTCCACTTT
CASSRPSRGLFTLHF
>TRBD2|TRBV11-2|TRBJ2-3|.
TGTGCCAGCAGCTTAGGACTAGCGGAAAGCACAGATACGCAGTATTTT
CASSLGLAESTDTQYF
>TRBD2|TRBV5-1|TRBJ2-1|.
TGCGCCAGCAGCTCCACCACTAGCGCCGCTTCACCTGAGCAGTTCTTC
CASSSTTSAASPEQFF
>.|TRBV15|TRBJ2-1|.
TGTGCCACCAAATTGACAACGTCCCCCTACAATGAGCAGTTCTTC
CATKLTTSPYNEQFF
>.|TRBV18|TRBJ2-7|.
TGTGCCAGCTCACCAGGGGCTAGCTCCTACGAGCAGTACTTC
CASSPGASSYEQYF
>TRBD2|TRBV5-1|TRBJ2-1|.
TGCGCCAGCAGCTTGGGTAGCGGGAACCTGGGGGATGAGCAGTTCTTC
CASSLGSGNLGDEQFF
>.|TRBV5-6|TRBJ1-6|.
TGTGCCAGCAGCTTGGGTATGGGAGCTATTTCACCCCTCCACTTT
CASSLGMGAISPLHF
>.|TRBV5-1|TRBJ1-3|.
TGCGCCAGCAACCCTTTGGACAGTCACTCTGGAAACACCATATATTTT
CASNPLDSHSGNTIYF
>TRBD2|TRBV5-1|TRBJ2-7|.
TGCGCCAGCAGCTTTGAGCCGGGACTAGCGTCGTACGAGCAGTACTTC
CASSFEPGLASYEQYF
>.|TRBV7-9|TRBJ1-1|.
TGTGCCAGCATGACTCGGGGGTTAGACACTGAAGCTTTCTTT
CASMTRGLDTEAFF
>TRBD2|TRBV19|TRBJ2-1|few
TGTGCCAGTATCAACTCGGGAGGGTCTGAGCAGTTCTTC
CASINSGGSEQFF
>TRBD1|TRBV4-1|TRBJ1-4|.
TGCGCCAGCAGCCGGGGGGACAGGCTAACCCTGGAAAAACTGTTTTTT
CASSRGDRLTLEKLFF
>.|TRBV7-2|TRBJ2-5|.
TGTGCCAGCAGCTTGGGCAGGCATTCATCTCGGACCCAGTACTTC
CASSLGRHSSRTQYF
>.|TRBV7-8|TRBJ1-1|.
TGTGCCAGCAGCTTATACGGGAACACTGAAGCTTTCTTT
CASSLYGNTEAFF
>.|TRBV30|TRBJ1-1|.
TGTGCCTGGAGTCGACAGGCCAACACTGAAGCTTTCTTT
CAWSRQANTEAFF
>TRBD1|TRBV3-1/TRBV3-2|TRBJ2-1|few
TGTGCCAGCAGGCGACAGGGGGACAATGAGCAGTTCTTC
CASRRQGDNEQFF
>.|TRBV5-5|TRBJ2-5|.
TGTGCCAGCAGCCCTAAAGAGACCCAGTACTTC
CASSPKETQYF
>TRBD2|TRBV30|TRBJ2-3|.
TGTGCCTGGAGTTATGGGCTAGCGGGGTCCCTATTCATATTT
CAWSYGLAGSLFIF
>TRBD2|TRBV5-1|TRBJ2-2|.
TGCGCCAGCAAGGTTTCGTTTTTTGGGACTAGCGGGAAAGTCGGGGAGCTGTTTTTT
CASKVSFFGTSGKVGELFF
>.|TRBV4-2|TRBJ2-3|.
TGTGCCAGCAGCCAAGACACAGGGTCCGGAGATACGCAGTATTTT
CASSQDTGSGDTQYF
>TRBD2|TRBV28|TRBJ2-3|.
TGTGCCAGCAGTTGGACCCGCGGACCCTCTAGCGGTAGCACAGATACGCAGTATTTT
CASSWTRGPSSGSTDTQYF
>.|TRBV9|TRBJ2-3|.
TGTGCCAGCAGGGACAGCAAATTAAATACGCAGTATTTT
CASRDSKLNTQYF
>TRBD2|TRBV6-5|TRBJ2-7|.
TGTGCCGGACGGAGCGGGGCCTACGAGCAGTACTTC
CAGRSGAYEQYF
>.|TRBV6-1|TRBJ1-3|.
TGTGCCAGCAGTGAAGCGCGGGGGCCAAACACCATATATTTT
CASSEARGPNTIYF
>.|TRBV3-1/TRBV3-2|TRBJ1-2|once
TGTGCCAGCAGCCAAGTATTTTGGGCCTATGGCTACACCTTC
CASSQVFWAYGYTF
>.|TRBV28|TRBJ1-4|.
TGTGCCAGCAGTCAACAGGGTTTAGGAGAAAAACTGTTTTTT
CASSQQGLGEKLFF